This T cell receptor (beta chain) was documented in a study of OX40 agonist ivuxolimab in advanced cancers. Generated by immunoSEQ multiplex PCR, the TCRdb table keeps only in-frame clones and is missing some. The sample shows around 80,000 clones, 75% to 90% of them seen only once. V lost 2 bases, J lost 9 bases, and 14 bases lay in between. The CDR3 covers 14 residues. Germline V gene data show CDR1 as KGHSH and CDR2 as LQKENI. V gene TRBV18 combines with J gene TRBJ2-1; tentatively, D is TRBD1 (5 bases). The sequence came from an adult with an advanced solid tumor such as melanoma, head and neck, liver or kidney cancer. The sequenced sample was CD4+ or CD8+ T cells sorted from blood, obtained in a trial of the OX40 agonist ivuxolimab. This chain's CDR3 is CASSPNSGSAEQFF. Written as DNA, the CDR3 is TGTGCCAGCTCACCAAATTCAGGGTCCGCTGAGCAGTTCTTC.